This TCR beta chain was obtained from a study of blood T cell repertoires in COVID-19. Study details: Sites in the United States, Italy and Spain provided acute and convalescent COVID-19 samples.

Some clones are missing from TCRdb's copy, which holds only in-frame ones; the method was immunoSEQ multiplex PCR. The sample holds roughly 200,000 clones; approximately 85% are singletons and the top ten take around 6%. The CDR3 is 15 amino acids. Germline CDR1 MNHEY, CDR2 SVGAGI. Trimming removed 6 bases at V and 4 bases at J, with 18 bases between. This sequence originates from a man between 35 and 55 years old with acute COVID-19. The genes are TRBV6-5 and TRBJ1-1, with D tentatively TRBD1 (6 bases). Sequencing was carried out using PBMCs or T cells enriched from blood (not recorded which). This chain's CDR3 is CASSKLGHGITEAFF. The DNA for the CDR3 is TGTGCCAGCAGCAAACTGGGACACGGAATCACTGAAGCTTTCTTT.